One sample yielded the 29 T cell receptor beta chains listed below, sequenced in a study of memory CD4+ T cells and cytomegalovirus serostatus. Single viable CD3+CD4+CD8-CD45RO+ cells were sorted as the memory CD4+ T cells. This table comes from immunoSEQ multiplex PCR, and its TCRdb copy is limited to in-frame clones, with some not included. The sample yields tens of thousands of clones, about 70% seen once. Source material: memory CD4+ T cells from blood. These receptors all stem from an adult in good health and CMV-seronegative.

This rearrangement joins TRBV9 to TRBJ2-2; 14 nucleotides match TRBD2. The J segment lost 7 bases and the V segment lost 2 bases, leaving 4 bases of the junction unmatched. Looked up from germline, CDR1 is SGDLS and CDR2 is YYNGEE. The CDR3 length is 16 residues. CDR3 in amino acids: CASSVGLAGDIGELFF. The CDR3 bases are TGTGCCAGCAGCGTGGGACTAGCGGGAGATATCGGGGAGCTGTTTTTT.

This chain links TRBV5-4 with TRBJ2-3, with D unclear. V dropped 2 bases and J dropped 6 bases, with 10 bases sitting between them. Looked up from germline, CDR1 is SGHNT and CDR2 is YYREEE (reference sequence). The CDR3 spans 13 residues. Here the CDR3 DNA reads TGTGCCAGCAGCTTTAGCATAGAGGATACGCAGTATTTT. Translated, it gives CASSFSIEDTQYF.

V and J are TRBV7-2 and TRBJ2-3, with D maybe TRBD2 (7 bases). CDR3 size: 15 residues. CDR1 is SGHTA and CDR2 is FQGNSA in the germline V gene. V lost 7 bases and J 2 bases, leaving 16 bases between the germline ends. This CDR3 is CASTVGGGYTDTQYF. The DNA of the CDR3 is TGTGCCAGCACCGTAGGGGGGGGATACACAGATACGCAGTATTTT.

The chain links TRBV5-1 to TRBJ2-5; 10 nucleotides match TRBD2. Per the germline V gene, CDR1 is SGHRS and CDR2 is YFSETQ. Losses at the gene ends were 1 base for V and 1 base for J; bases not matched to a gene: 1. There are 15 residues in the CDR3. DNA of the CDR3: TGCGCCAGCAGCTTGAGACTAGCGGGCCAAGAGACCCAGTACTTC. Its translation: CASSLRLAGQETQYF.

This clone was detected a few times. This rearrangement joins TRBV19 to TRBJ1-5; TRBD1 agrees at 10 bases. In germline, CDR1 is LNHDA, CDR2 SQIVND (reference sequence). The CDR3 covers 16 residues. V lost 9 bases, J lost 5 bases, and 13 bases stayed unmatched. The CDR3: CASNRSVGQGYQPQHF. CDR3 coding DNA: TGTGCCAGCAACAGGTCGGTGGGACAGGGGTATCAGCCCCAGCATTTT.

This chain joins TRBV7-2 and TRBJ1-1; D possibly corresponds to TRBD1 (6 bases). The CDR3 contains 15 residues. Germline assignment: CDR1 SGHTA and CDR2 FQGNSA. Trimming took 5 bases from V and 0 from J, leaving 13 bases between them. The CDR3 sequence: CASSIRTAMNTEAFF. In DNA, the CDR3 is TGTGCCAGCAGCATCCGGACAGCAATGAACACTGAAGCTTTCTTT.

J is TRBJ1-1 and V is TRBV5-1; no clear D. Germline V lookup: CDR1 SGHRS, CDR2 YFSETQ. The CDR3 has 13 residues. The ends were cut back, 3 bases at V and 2 bases at J, with 8 bases in the middle. CDR3 nucleotide sequence: TGCGCCAGCAGCTCTCCCGGCAACACTGAAGCTTTCTTT. Its protein is CASSSPGNTEAFF.

This CDR3 reads CASSLDHGGTSSYNEQFF. CDR3 nucleotide sequence: TGTGCCAGCAGCTTAGATCATGGGGGGACTAGCTCCTACAATGAGCAGTTCTTC. This chain uses TRBV11-3 with TRBJ2-1; 8 bases align to TRBD2. Germline-derived CDR1 and CDR2 are SGHNT and YENEEA. Losses at the gene ends were 0 bases for V and 0 bases for J; bases not matched to a gene: 7. The CDR3 is 18 residues long.

The J gene is TRBJ1-4, the V gene TRBV11-2; tentative D call: TRBD1 (6 bases). The V end lost 7 bases, the J end lost 3 bases, and 27 bases lay between the germline ends. From germline, CDR1 is SGHAT and CDR2 FQNNGV. CDR3 size: 19 residues. The CDR3 spells CASNYRGNRVNLANEKLFF. In DNA, the CDR3 is TGTGCCAGCAACTATAGGGGTAACAGGGTAAATTTAGCTAATGAAAAACTGTTTTTT.

This clone is medium-sized within its sample. This chain connects TRBV19 to TRBJ1-2, with 8 bases that match TRBD1. V dropped 7 bases and J dropped 6; count of bases not matched to a gene: 4. The CDR3 has 12 amino acids. From germline, CDR1 is LNHDA and CDR2 SQIVND (reference sequence). DNA for the CDR3: TGTGCCAGTACCCACAGGGGGGATGGCTACACCTTC. It encodes CASTHRGDGYTF.

This chain links TRBV5-4 with TRBJ2-1, with D tentatively TRBD1 or TRBD2 (5 bases each). V was pared by 0 bases and J by 2 bases, with 9 bases between. CDR3 length equals 15 residues. From germline, CDR1 is SGHNT and CDR2 YYREEE (reference sequence). This chain's CDR3 is CASSLGGSPYNEQFF. The CDR3 DNA reads as TGTGCCAGCAGCTTGGGGGGGTCCCCCTACAATGAGCAGTTCTTC.

The V gene is TRBV5-1, the J gene TRBJ2-1; tentative D call: TRBD2 (6 bases). Trimming removed 5 bases from V and 1 base from J, with 13 bases in between. This CDR3 spans 15 amino acids. Germline CDR1 is SGHRS and CDR2 is YFSETQ. In DNA form, the CDR3 reads TGCGCCAGCAGGCTCCAGGGACTTTCCTACAATGAGCAGTTCTTC. Translated, it gives CASRLQGLSYNEQFF. Together with reference TRBV5-1 and TRBJ2-1, the CDR3 gives the full variable domain: KAGVTQTPRYLIKTRGQQVTLSCSPISGHRSVSWYQQTPGQGLQFLFEYFSETQRNKGNFPGRFSGRQFSNSRSEMNVSTLELGDSALYLCASRLQGLSYNEQFFGPGTRLTVL.

A few counts support this clone. The V call is TRBV7-2, the J call TRBJ1-1; TRBD1 might be the D (6 bases). There are 12 residues in the CDR3. CDR1 SGHTA and CDR2 FQGNSA come from the germline V gene. V was shortened by 5 bases and J by 9 bases, with 13 bases between the two germline ends. The CDR3 DNA follows: TGTGCCAGCAGCCTTGAGACAGGTAAAGCTTTCTTT. Encoded protein: CASSLETGKAFF.

The rearrangement links TRBV11-2 to TRBJ2-4, with D possibly matching TRBD2 (5 bases). The CDR3 sequence is 12 residues long. V lost 3 bases to trimming and J lost 10 bases, with 10 bases between them. From germline, CDR1 is SGHAT and CDR2 FQNNGV. This CDR3 is CASSLDREIQYF. In DNA form, the CDR3 reads TGTGCCAGCAGCTTGGACCGGGAAATTCAGTACTTC.

The chain is built from TRBV29-1 and TRBJ2-7; TRBD1 matches 9 bases. The junction had 9 bases not matched to a gene; V was cut back by 7 bases and J by 5 bases. CDR3 length: 13 residues. Germline CDR1 SQVTM, CDR2 ANQGSEA. The CDR3 sequence is CSGGTGTGNEQYF. Written as DNA, the CDR3 is TGCAGCGGGGGGACAGGGACGGGAAACGAGCAGTACTTC.

V gene TRBV4-3 combines with J gene TRBJ2-1; 14 nucleotides align to TRBD2. This CDR3 contains 16 residues. CDR1 is LGHNA and CDR2 is YSLEER in the germline V gene. V dropped 2 bases and J dropped 7; count of bases not matched to a gene: 4. The CDR3 coding sequence is TGCGCCAGCAGCCAAAGTCGGACTAGCGGGAGGAATGAGCAGTTCTTC. Encoded protein: CASSQSRTSGRNEQFF.

This clone showed up just a few times. This chain links TRBV19 with TRBJ2-1; D is undetermined. This CDR3 comprises 10 residues. V lost 8 bases, J lost 3 bases, and 2 bases lay in between. Germline-derived CDR1 and CDR2 are LNHDA and SQIVND (reference sequence). The CDR3 loop is CASGYNEQFF. CDR3 nucleotide sequence: TGTGCCAGTGGCTACAATGAGCAGTTCTTC.

The CDR3 DNA reads TGTGCCAGCAGCCTCAAATCTTCCAATGAAAAACTGTTTTTT. This sequence encodes CASSLKSSNEKLFF. The gene calls are TRBV11-2 and TRBJ1-4; D not resolved. CDR1 is SGHAT and CDR2 is FQNNGV in the germline V gene. Trimming left V 5 bases short and J 5 bases short, with 12 bases between. This CDR3 has 14 residues.

J is TRBJ1-5 and V is TRBV11-2; D unresolved. The CDR3 runs 14 residues. V was clipped by 6 bases and J by 1 base, with 10 bases between them. The germline V gene has CDR1 SGHAT and CDR2 FQNNGV. The CDR3 coding sequence is TGTGCCAGCAGTCCAACCGGGAGCAATCAGCCCCAGCATTTT. This gives the protein CASSPTGSNQPQHF.

The V and J genes are TRBV10-3 and TRBJ2-7; tentatively, D is TRBD1 (6 bases). Germline CDR1 reads ENHRY; CDR2 reads SYGVKD. The CDR3 runs to 14 residues. The ends were cut back, 7 bases at V and 2 bases at J, with 15 bases in the middle. CDR3 in amino acids: CAITSPDRPYEQYF. CDR3 DNA: TGTGCCATCACCTCCCCCGACAGGCCCTACGAGCAGTACTTC.

This chain joins TRBV9 and TRBJ1-1, with no clear D. The V gene lost 4 bases and the J gene lost 1 base, with 17 bases spanning the gap. The CDR3 consists of 16 residues. The V gene's germline CDR1 is SGDLS and CDR2 YYNGEE. The CDR3 DNA reads TGTGCCAGCAGCCCAGATTCAGGTTACCAGAACACTGAAGCTTTCTTT. This gives the protein CASSPDSGYQNTEAFF.

The sample holds a few counts of this clone. The chain uses TRBV6-5 and TRBJ2-3, with 11 bases fitting TRBD2. CDR1 is MNHEY and CDR2 is SVGAGI in the germline V gene. V was pared by 4 bases and J by 5 bases, with 8 bases of the junction left unmatched. The CDR3 is made up of 16 amino acids. The CDR3 reads CASSFRLAGSKDTQYF. The CDR3 DNA follows: TGTGCCAGCAGTTTCCGACTAGCGGGATCTAAAGATACGCAGTATTTT.

The rearrangement links TRBV10-1 to TRBJ1-1; D is unclear. The CDR3 is 14 residues long. In germline, CDR1 is WNHNN, CDR2 SYGVQD (reference sequence). V was trimmed by 3 bases and J by 2 bases, leaving 10 bases between them. DNA for the CDR3: TGCGCCAGCAGTGATTATTTCTTTAACACTGAAGCTTTCTTT. This translates into CASSDYFFNTEAFF.

A word on this clone: The identical CDR3 is also encoded by other nucleotide sequences in the sample. The chain combines TRBV25-1 with TRBJ1-2, with no clear D. V gave up 2 bases and J gave up 0 bases, with 7 bases separating them. The CDR3 spans 14 residues. Germline V gives CDR1 MGHDK, CDR2 SYGVNS. The CDR3 DNA reads as TGTGCCAGCAGTGAACAAGGAGCTAACTATGGCTACACCTTC. As protein: CASSEQGANYGYTF.

The rearrangement uses TRBV19 and TRBJ2-7; D unclear. The CDR3 length is 14 residues. Germline V gene lookup returns CDR1 LNHDA and CDR2 SQIVND (reference sequence). V shed 9 bases and J shed 3 bases, with 18 bases lying between them. The CDR3 loop is CASRGPPDGYEQYF. CDR3 DNA sequence: TGTGCCAGCAGAGGACCCCCGGATGGCTACGAGCAGTACTTC.

This chain uses TRBV6-1 with TRBJ1-2, with 8 bases matching TRBD1. This CDR3 has 13 residues. The ends lost 6 bases at V and 8 bases at J; junction bases unmatched: 8. Germline values: CDR1 MNHNS, CDR2 SASEGT. CDR3 sequence reads: CASSSGTGIGYTF. The DNA for the CDR3 is TGTGCCAGCAGCTCCGGGACAGGCATAGGCTACACCTTC.

The chain is built from TRBV21-1 and TRBJ1-1; the D call of TRBD1 is as the table states it, not checked on the DNA. TRBV21-1 is shown as a pseudogene. CDR3 length equals 19 residues. CDR3 coding DNA: TGTGCCAGCAGCAAAATATGGGGGCGATCGCCGTCCCACCCAACTGAAGCTTTCTTT. As protein: CASSKIWGRSPSHPTEAFF.

The DNA of the CDR3 is TGTGCCAGCAGCTACGGACAGGGAGTAACCTACGAGCAGTACTTC. This encodes CASSYGQGVTYEQYF. The rearrangement joins TRBV6-6 to TRBJ2-7; 8 bases fit TRBD1. Germline CDR1 MNHNY, CDR2 SVGAGI (reference sequence). The ends lost 6 bases at V and 2 bases at J; junction bases unmatched: 9. The CDR3 is 15 amino acids.

The chain carries TRBV2 and TRBJ2-7; 8 positions match TRBD1. The CDR3 is made up of 18 amino acids. Germline lookup yields CDR1 SNHLY and CDR2 FYNNEI. V shed 7 bases, J shed 1 base, and the junction held 18 bases outside the gene matches. The CDR3 DNA follows: TGTGCCAGCAAGGCAACAGGGGGGTTTTTATTCGGATCCTACGAGCAGTACTTC. Protein: CASKATGGFLFGSYEQYF.